This TCR beta chain was sequenced for a study of blood T cell repertoires in COVID-19. Across the whole study: Whether acute or convalescent, the COVID-19 samples came from the United States, Italy and Spain. PBMCs, B-cell-depleted T cells, or T cells provided the cDNA or gDNA that made up the material.

Here immunoSEQ multiplex PCR was the method, and the copy in TCRdb shows in-frame clones only, minus some. The data contain a few hundred thousand clones, 86% of them seen just once; the ten biggest clones take up roughly 7.2%. V lost 1 base to trimming and J lost 0 bases, with 12 bases between them. Looked up from germline, CDR1 is LNHNV and CDR2 is YYDKDF (reference sequence). CDR3 size: 16 residues. The TCR was taken from an older woman with COVID-19, enrolled during active disease. The chain employs TRBV15 and TRBJ1-1; D is perhaps TRBD1 (5 bases). The sample was peripheral blood. The CDR3 spells CATSRGSTEMNTEAFF. CDR3 coding DNA: TGTGCCACCAGCAGAGGGTCGACAGAAATGAACACTGAAGCTTTCTTT. Variable domain in full (rest from reference TRBV15 and TRBJ1-1): DAMVIQNPRYQVTQFGKPVTLSCSQTLNHNVMYWYQQKSSQAPKLLFHYYDKDFNNEADTPDNFQSRRPNTSFCFLDIRSPGLGDTAMYLCATSRGSTEMNTEAFFGQGTRLTVV.